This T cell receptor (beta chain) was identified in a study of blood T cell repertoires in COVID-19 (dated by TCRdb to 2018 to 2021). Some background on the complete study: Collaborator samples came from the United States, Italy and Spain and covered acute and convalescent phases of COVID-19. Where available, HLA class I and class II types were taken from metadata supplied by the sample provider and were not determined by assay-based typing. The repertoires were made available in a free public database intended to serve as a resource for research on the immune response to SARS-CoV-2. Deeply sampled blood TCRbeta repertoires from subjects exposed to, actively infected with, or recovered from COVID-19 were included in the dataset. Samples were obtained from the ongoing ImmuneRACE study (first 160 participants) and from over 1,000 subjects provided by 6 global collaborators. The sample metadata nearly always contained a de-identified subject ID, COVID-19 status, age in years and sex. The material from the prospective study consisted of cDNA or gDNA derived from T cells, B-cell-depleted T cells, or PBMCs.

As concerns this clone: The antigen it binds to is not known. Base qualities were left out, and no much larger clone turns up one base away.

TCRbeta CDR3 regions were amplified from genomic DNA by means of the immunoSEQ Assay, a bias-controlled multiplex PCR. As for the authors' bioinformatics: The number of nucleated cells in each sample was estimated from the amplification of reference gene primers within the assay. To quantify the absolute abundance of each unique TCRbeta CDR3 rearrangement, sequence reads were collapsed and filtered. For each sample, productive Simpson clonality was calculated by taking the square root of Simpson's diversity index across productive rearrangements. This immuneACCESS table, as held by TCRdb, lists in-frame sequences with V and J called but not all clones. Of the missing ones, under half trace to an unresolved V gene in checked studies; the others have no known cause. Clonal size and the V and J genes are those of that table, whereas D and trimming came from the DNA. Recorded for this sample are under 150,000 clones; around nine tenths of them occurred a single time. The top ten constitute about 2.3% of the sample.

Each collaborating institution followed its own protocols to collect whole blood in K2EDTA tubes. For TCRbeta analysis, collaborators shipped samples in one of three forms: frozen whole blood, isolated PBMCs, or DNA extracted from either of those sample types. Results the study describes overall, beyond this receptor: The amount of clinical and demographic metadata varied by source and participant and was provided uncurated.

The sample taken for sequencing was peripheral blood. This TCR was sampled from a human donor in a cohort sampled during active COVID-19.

The DNA sequence follows: TGTGCCAGTAGTATAACTAGCGGCTCCTACGAGCAGTACTTC. The resulting protein is CASSITSGSYEQYF. The sequence links TRBV19 to TRBJ2-7, with 8 central nucleotides matching TRBD2. Reading the germline V gene (reference sequence) gives CDR1 LNHDA and CDR2 SQIVND. Trimming leaves V shorter by 2 bases and J shorter by 0 bases, with the junction holding 0 bases beyond the gene matches. The CDR3 spans 14 residues, from the cysteine through the phenylalanine. The read is trimmed to its CDR3 DNA, 42 bases read in frame from base 1.